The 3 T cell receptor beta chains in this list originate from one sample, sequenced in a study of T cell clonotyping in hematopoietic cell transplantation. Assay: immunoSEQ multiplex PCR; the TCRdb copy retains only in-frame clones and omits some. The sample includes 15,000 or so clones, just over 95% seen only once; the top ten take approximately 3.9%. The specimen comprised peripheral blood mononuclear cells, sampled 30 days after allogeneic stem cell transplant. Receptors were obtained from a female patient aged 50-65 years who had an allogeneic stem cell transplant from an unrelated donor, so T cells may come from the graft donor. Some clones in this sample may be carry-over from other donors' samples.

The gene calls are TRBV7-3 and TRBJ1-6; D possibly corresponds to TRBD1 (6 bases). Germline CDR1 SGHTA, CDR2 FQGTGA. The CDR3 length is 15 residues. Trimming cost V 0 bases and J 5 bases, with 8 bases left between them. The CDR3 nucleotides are TGTGCCAGCAGCTTAACGGCAGGGGATAATTCACCCCTCCACTTT. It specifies CASSLTAGDNSPLHF.

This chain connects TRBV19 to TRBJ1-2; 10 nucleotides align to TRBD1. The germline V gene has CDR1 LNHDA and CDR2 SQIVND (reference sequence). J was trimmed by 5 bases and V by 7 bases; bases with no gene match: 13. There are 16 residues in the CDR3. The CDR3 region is CASTQPGQGIGYGYTF. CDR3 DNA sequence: TGTGCCAGTACCCAGCCGGGACAGGGGATTGGGTATGGCTACACCTTC.

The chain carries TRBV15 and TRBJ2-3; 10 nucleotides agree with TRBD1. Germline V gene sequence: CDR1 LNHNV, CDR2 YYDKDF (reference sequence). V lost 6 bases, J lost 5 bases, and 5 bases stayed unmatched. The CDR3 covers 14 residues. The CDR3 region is CATSLGTGEDTQYF. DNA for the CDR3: TGTGCCACCAGTCTAGGGACAGGGGAAGATACGCAGTATTTT.